This is a list of T cell receptor beta chains from one sample in a study of identifying expanded T cells in peripheral blood. Assay used: immunoSEQ multiplex PCR; TCRdb lists only in-frame clones, some missing. The profile shows over 85,000 clones, about 85% of them singletons. The sample was blood. The receptors were sampled from a person aged 18 to 70 in good health. The CDR3 runs from the conserved cysteine through the conserved F or W. The order of the fields is CDR3 length, J gene, V gene, clone size, D gene, CDR3 protein, CDR3 DNA. The D gene is left open where the match is weak. A row's size may be missing; if present it is once, few, many or a size class.

14 | TRBJ1-2 | TRBV18 | NA | NA | CASSPVRDNYGYTF | TGTGCCAGCTCACCCGTCCGGGACAACTATGGCTACACCTTC
13 | TRBJ1-1 | TRBV2 | NA | TRBD1 | CAITSDRGTEAFF | TGTGCCATCACTTCGGACAGGGGAACTGAAGCTTTCTTT
12 | TRBJ1-1 | TRBV29-1 | NA | NA | CSVTTPGSEAFF | TGCAGCGTAACCACCCCAGGTTCTGAAGCTTTCTTT
16 | TRBJ1-5 | TRBV9 | NA | TRBD1 | CASSATSGTGHQPQHF | TGTGCCAGCAGCGCAACCTCCGGGACAGGACATCAGCCCCAGCATTTT
14 | TRBJ2-1 | TRBV14 | NA | NA | CASSLLDRGNEQFF | TGTGCCAGCAGCCTCCTAGACAGAGGAAATGAGCAGTTCTTC
15 | TRBJ1-5 | TRBV6-6 | NA | NA | CASSYIRAGNQPQHF | TGTGCCAGCAGTTACATCAGGGCCGGCAATCAGCCCCAGCATTTT
16 | TRBJ1-3 | TRBV11-2 | few | NA | CASSLVTGGSGNTIYF | TGTGCCAGCAGCTTAGTAACGGGAGGCTCTGGAAACACCATATATTTT
11 | TRBJ1-2 | TRBV6-5 | NA | NA | CASSGRQGYTF | TGTGCCAGCAGTGGTAGGCAGGGCTACACCTTC
13 | TRBJ2-5 | TRBV7-2 | NA | TRBD1 | CASSLRQGQTQYF | TGTGCCAGCAGCCTGCGACAGGGTCAGACCCAGTACTTC
13 | TRBJ2-3 | TRBV6-1 | once | NA | CASSEAGWDTQYF | TGTGCCAGCAGTGAAGCTGGGTGGGATACGCAGTATTTT
12 | TRBJ2-1 | TRBV7-9 | NA | NA | CASSSGSHDQFF | TGTGCCAGCAGCTCCGGGTCCCATGATCAGTTCTTC
15 | TRBJ2-7 | TRBV18 | NA | TRBD2 | CASSPNQGGTYEQYF | TGTGCCAGCTCACCGAACCAGGGAGGGACCTACGAGCAGTACTTC
15 | TRBJ2-3 | TRBV4-3 | NA | NA | CASSQDRASTDTQYF | TGCGCCAGCAGCCAAGATAGGGCTAGCACAGATACGCAGTATTTT
14 | TRBJ2-7 | TRBV6-5 | once | TRBD1 | CASSDPGQYHEQYF | TGTGCCAGCAGCGACCCGGGACAGTACCACGAGCAGTACTTC
17 | TRBJ1-1 | TRBV7-2 | once | NA | CASSLGRDPVRGTEAFF | TGTGCCAGCAGCTTAGGACGGGACCCCGTGCGGGGCACTGAAGCTTTCTTT
14 | TRBJ1-1 | TRBV27 | NA | TRBD1 | CASRFLDRGTEAFF | TGTGCCAGCAGATTTCTTGACAGGGGGACTGAAGCTTTCTTT
17 | TRBJ1-3 | TRBV5-1 | once | NA | CASSQGRDSSSGNTIYF | TGCGCCAGCAGCCAGGGCCGGGACTCAAGCTCTGGAAACACCATATATTTT
13 | TRBJ1-2 | TRBV7-9 | NA | TRBD1 | CASSARGTGGLTF | TGTGCCAGCAGCGCTCGAGGGACAGGGGGCTTGACCTTC
14 | TRBJ1-3 | TRBV9 | NA | NA | CASSGRRSGNTIYF | TGTGCCAGCAGCGGACGACGCTCTGGAAACACCATATATTTT
12 | TRBJ2-1 | TRBV6-5 | NA | NA | CASSQRGNEQFF | TGTGCCAGCAGCCAACGAGGCAATGAGCAGTTCTTC
14 | TRBJ1-6 | TRBV30 | NA | TRBD1 | CAWSRDRYNSPLHF | TGTGCCTGGAGTAGGGACAGGTATAATTCACCCCTCCACTTT
13 | TRBJ2-5 | TRBV7-7 | once | NA | CASSLAQQETQYF | TGTGCCAGCAGCTTGGCACAGCAAGAGACCCAGTACTTC
16 | TRBJ2-2 | TRBV19 | once | TRBD1 | CASSITVTGVTGELFF | TGTGCCAGTAGTATCACCGTTACAGGGGTTACCGGGGAGCTGTTTTTT
14 | TRBJ1-1 | TRBV4-3 | NA | NA | CASSQEGVNTEAFF | TGCGCCAGCAGCCAAGAGGGGGTGAACACTGAAGCTTTCTTT
17 | TRBJ2-2 | TRBV7-7 | NA | TRBD1 | CASSPTGQGVPTGELFF | TGTGCCAGCAGCCCGACGGGACAGGGAGTACCCACCGGGGAGCTGTTTTTT
18 | TRBJ1-2 | TRBV4-1 | NA | NA | CASSQEAWGRRGNYGYTF | TGCGCCAGCAGCCAAGAGGCGTGGGGGCGCAGGGGAAACTATGGCTACACCTTC
13 | TRBJ1-1 | TRBV5-6 | NA | TRBD1 | CASSLGGTGVAFF | TGTGCCAGCAGCTTGGGCGGGACAGGGGTGGCTTTCTTT
15 | TRBJ1-6 | TRBV6-1 | NA | NA | CASNPEGRFASPLHF | TGTGCCAGCAACCCGGAAGGGAGGTTTGCTTCACCCCTCCACTTT
14 | TRBJ2-5 | TRBV7-7 | NA | TRBD1 | CASSLGQGKETQYF | TGTGCCAGCAGCTTAGGACAGGGTAAAGAGACCCAGTACTTC
15 | TRBJ2-2 | TRBV7-9 | NA | TRBD1 | CASSSRGRGTGELFF | TGTGCCAGCAGCTCAAGGGGGCGCGGGACCGGGGAGCTGTTTTTT
14 | TRBJ1-2 | TRBV19 | few | TRBD1 | CASSHRGSDYGYTF | TGTGCCAGTAGCCACAGGGGGTCGGACTATGGCTACACCTTC